The clone carrying this TCR beta chain was observed a single time. Its target is unknown. The sample belongs to a study of T cell responses to AZD1222 COVID-19 vaccine. Germline values: CDR1 SQVTM, CDR2 ANQGSEA. The V gene lost 7 bases and the J gene lost 10 bases, with 19 bases spanning the gap. CDR3 length: 12 amino acids. Sequenced by immunoSEQ multiplex PCR; TCRdb stores in-frame clones only, minus some. The sample shows about 120,000 clones, about 89% of them seen only once. Study conclusions and caveats: Reportedly, nearly half of unique spike TCRs recognized epitopes outside B.1.351/B.1.1.7 mutations. Only a handful of AZD1222 recipients tested seropositive at baseline. Clonal diversity may have been underestimated, and the donors were mostly white British, with more females than males.

This receptor was obtained from an adult in good health. The chain combines TRBV29-1 with TRBJ1-2; TRBD1 is a possible D gene (5 bases). The sequencing used peripheral blood, collected on day 0 of MenACWY control vaccination. The CDR3 DNA is TGCAGCGCAATAACCGGGACGTCTGACTACACCTTC. Its translation is CSAITGTSDYTF.